This entry lists 24 T cell receptor beta chains sequenced from one sample in a study of STAT5B mutations in CD4+ large granular lymphocyte leukemia. TCRdb keeps only in-frame clones here, not all; method: immunoSEQ multiplex PCR. This table holds 30,000 to 35,000 clones, 69% found once. Sequences were obtained from CD4+ T cells from blood buffy coats. The receptors shown here come from a human donor in good health.

The rearrangement links TRBV10-3 to TRBJ2-5; 12 bases agree with TRBD1. In germline, CDR1 is ENHRY, CDR2 SYGVKD. Trimming at V came to 6 bases and at J to 5 bases, leaving 7 bases not matched to a gene. The CDR3 is 15 amino acids. Written as DNA, the CDR3 is TGTGCCATCAGCAGCGGGACAGGGGGCTTGGAGACCCAGTACTTC. Translation gives CAISSGTGGLETQYF.

This clone appeared a few times. J is TRBJ1-2 and V is TRBV7-2; the D gene is possibly TRBD1 (6 bases). V was clipped by 6 bases and J by 4 bases, with 12 bases between them. This CDR3 has 13 amino acids. Germline V gene lookup returns CDR1 SGHTA and CDR2 FQGNSA. The CDR3 bases are TGTGCCAGCAGTCGAGGACAGCTCTATGGCTACACCTTC. It is translated as CASSRGQLYGYTF.

This clone was found a few times. The rearrangement uses TRBV6-1 and TRBJ1-1; no firm D call. Germline CDR1 MNHNS, CDR2 SASEGT. With 4 bases removed from V and 5 bases from J, the gap between germline ends came to 8 bases. The CDR3 consists of 12 residues. CDR3 in amino acids: CASSGMWTEAFF. The DNA of the CDR3 is TGTGCCAGCAGTGGTATGTGGACTGAAGCTTTCTTT.

This sequence joins TRBV5-4 and TRBJ2-6; TRBD1 agrees at 10 bases. The CDR3 contains 18 residues. Losses at the gene ends were 2 bases for V and 0 bases for J; bases not matched to a gene: 5. From germline, CDR1 is SGHNT and CDR2 YYREEE (reference sequence). DNA for the CDR3: TGTGCCAGCAGCTTACCGACAGGGGGCATCTCTGGGGCCAACGTCCTGACTTTC. This encodes CASSLPTGGISGANVLTF.

The V call is TRBV9, the J call TRBJ1-3; 7 nucleotides align to TRBD1. Germline V gene sequence: CDR1 SGDLS, CDR2 YYNGEE. The CDR3 covers 15 residues. The trim removed 3 bases at V and 2 bases at J, leaving 5 bases unmatched. The CDR3 nucleotides read TGTGCCAGCAGCGGAACAGGGGTAGCTGGAAACACCATATATTTT. This gives the protein CASSGTGVAGNTIYF.

This clone was seen only a few times. The chain is built from TRBV6-1 and TRBJ1-5; tentative D call: TRBD1 (6 bases). The CDR3 covers 14 residues. Germline lookup yields CDR1 MNHNS and CDR2 SASEGT. Trimming shortened V by 7 bases and J by 15 bases, and 25 bases separated the two germline ends. The CDR3 reads CASTVGQKESNLHF. CDR3 coding DNA: TGTGCCAGCACCGTAGGACAGAAAGAATCGAATCTGCATTTT.

This chain connects TRBV2 to TRBJ1-5; TRBD1 matches at 11 bases. V shed 4 bases and J 2 bases; nucleotides not matched to a gene: 1. Germline V CDR1 and CDR2: SNHLY, FYNNEI. This CDR3 spans 15 amino acids. As DNA, the CDR3 is TGTGCCAGCAGTGGGGGACAGGGGGGCAATCAGCCCCAGCATTTT. As protein: CASSGGQGGNQPQHF.

This chain connects TRBV5-1 to TRBJ1-1; no clear D. From germline, CDR1 is SGHRS and CDR2 YFSETQ. V shed 0 bases and J shed 5 bases, with 8 bases lying between them. This CDR3 has 13 amino acids. CDR3 bases: TGCGCCAGCAGCTTGGCCATGGAGACTGAAGCTTTCTTT. It encodes CASSLAMETEAFF.

This chain links TRBV6-1 with TRBJ1-5; TRBD1 is a possible D gene (6 bases). CDR1 MNHNS and CDR2 SASEGT come from the germline V gene. The CDR3 covers 15 residues. The ends were cut back, 7 bases at V and 2 bases at J, with 15 bases in the middle. CDR3 sequence: CASNPGAIGNQPQHF. CDR3 coding DNA: TGTGCCAGCAATCCGGGGGCAATTGGCAATCAGCCCCAGCATTTT.

There are a few counts of this clone. The chain has TRBV28 and TRBJ2-1; 11 nucleotides align to TRBD1. CDR1 is MDHEN, CDR2 SYDVKM, per germline. This CDR3 contains 16 residues. Losses at the gene ends were 4 bases for V and 4 bases for J; bases not matched to a gene: 6. The CDR3 loop is CASSSLGQGGYNEQFF. The CDR3 nucleotides are TGTGCCAGCAGTTCCTTGGGACAGGGGGGGTACAATGAGCAGTTCTTC.

The V and J genes are TRBV6-1 and TRBJ2-7; D unclear. This CDR3 region has 14 residues. Trimming stripped 9 bases from V and 3 bases from J, with 18 bases between. Germline CDR1 MNHNS, CDR2 SASEGT. CDR3 residues: CARCRWAILYEQYF. In DNA form, the CDR3 reads TGTGCCAGGTGTCGGTGGGCGATCCTCTACGAGCAGTACTTC.

This clone was counted between two and nine times. The chain uses TRBV27 and TRBJ1-6; D unclear. Germline CDR1 MNHEY, CDR2 SMNVEV (reference sequence). V was shortened by 7 bases and J by 1 base, with 11 bases between the two germline ends. The CDR3 has 15 amino acids. The CDR3 is CASKGFGSYNSPLHF. The CDR3 DNA is TGTGCCAGCAAAGGGTTCGGTTCCTATAATTCACCCCTCCACTTT.

This clone was seen a few times. The genes are TRBV6-4 and TRBJ1-4; D remains unclear. The CDR3 has 16 residues. Germline V gives CDR1 MRHNA, CDR2 SNTAGT. Trimming cost V 0 bases and J 10 bases, with 18 bases left between them. CDR3 sequence reads: CASSDSFDGRRGKLFF. CDR3 in DNA: TGTGCCAGCAGTGACTCCTTTGATGGCCGGCGAGGAAAACTGTTTTTT.

The chain links TRBV5-1 to TRBJ1-4; weak D call: TRBD1 (5 bases). The CDR3 totals 13 residues. With 4 bases removed from V and 8 bases from J, the gap between germline ends came to 12 bases. Germline CDR1 reads SGHRS; CDR2 reads YFSETQ. CDR3 residues: CASSLGVYEKLFF. The CDR3 region has the DNA TGCGCCAGCAGCCTAGGGGTTTACGAAAAACTGTTTTTT.

V gene TRBV30 combines with J gene TRBJ2-3; the D gene is possibly TRBD1 (6 bases). CDR3 size: 12 residues. V was clipped by 2 bases and J by 8 bases, with 11 bases between them. Germline values: CDR1 GTSNPN, CDR2 SVGIG (reference sequence). CDR3 sequence reads: CAWSLRGATQYF. CDR3 nucleotides: TGTGCCTGGAGTCTCAGGGGAGCTACGCAGTATTTT.

V usage is TRBV9 and J usage is TRBJ2-3, with D perhaps being TRBD1 or TRBD2 (5 bases each). Trimming cost V 3 bases and J 2 bases, with 13 bases left between them. Germline V gene data show CDR1 as SGDLS and CDR2 as YYNGEE. The CDR3 runs to 15 residues. The CDR3 here is CASSATGANTDTQYF. CDR3 DNA: TGTGCCAGCAGCGCAACCGGGGCTAACACAGATACGCAGTATTTT. Full variable domain (outside the CDR3, taken from reference TRBV9 and TRBJ2-3): DSGVTQTPKHLITATGQRVTLRCSPRSGDLSVYWYQQSLDQGLQFLIQYYNGEERAKGNILERFSAQQFPDLHSELNLSSLELGDSALYFCASSATGANTDTQYFGPGTRLTVL.

The CDR3 DNA reads TGTGCCAGCAGCTCTTCCTCCCCCAGGGGGCTTGGCTCTGGAAACACCATATATTTT. It encodes CASSSSSPRGLGSGNTIYF. The chain carries TRBV9 and TRBJ1-3; TRBD1 matches at 8 bases. After removal of 4 bases from V and 0 bases from J, the junction contained 15 bases not matched to a gene. Germline V lookup: CDR1 SGDLS, CDR2 YYNGEE. The CDR3 contains 19 residues.

The V and J genes are TRBV2 and TRBJ1-2; D not resolved. This CDR3 is built from 13 residues. Trimming pared 4 bases from V and 4 bases from J, leaving 10 bases between. The germline gives CDR1 SNHLY, CDR2 FYNNEI. As DNA, the CDR3 is TGTGCCAGCAGTGGTGACCCAACCTATGGCTACACCTTC. Translated: CASSGDPTYGYTF. Variable domain in full (rest from reference TRBV2 and TRBJ1-2): EPEVTQTPSHQVTQMGQEVILRCVPISNHLYFYWYRQILGQKVEFLVSFYNNEISEKSEIFDDQFSVERPDGSNFTLKIRSTKLEDSAMYFCASSGDPTYGYTFGSGTRLTVV.

The CDR3 DNA is TGTGCCAGCAGGTTCAGGAACACCGGGGAGCTGTTTTTT. Translating gives CASRFRNTGELFF. This chain joins TRBV6-1 and TRBJ2-2; no clear D gene. CDR1 MNHNS and CDR2 SASEGT come from the germline V gene. Trimming pared 6 bases from V and 1 base from J, leaving 6 bases between. The CDR3 is 13 residues long.

Notes on this clone: Relative to the germline gene, one junction end is altered; a read error may explain this. The CDR3 protein is CASSLTSGAVGGEQFF. CDR3 sequence (DNA): TGTGCTAGCAGCCTAACTAGCGGGGCGGTGGGAGGTGAGCAGTTCTTC. The J gene is TRBJ2-1, the V gene TRBV7-7; 10 bases fit TRBD2. The CDR3 has 16 amino acids. CDR1 and CDR2 from the germline V gene are SSHAT and FNYEAQ (reference sequence).

The chain links TRBV6-4 to TRBJ2-7, with a weak D call TRBD2 (6 bases). The CDR3 covers 14 residues. CDR1 MRHNA and CDR2 SNTAGT come from the germline V gene. Trimming took 5 bases from V and 7 from J, leaving 18 bases between them. The CDR3 bases are TGTGCCAGCAGTCCTCAGGGCTACGGGGGTGAGCAGTACTTC. It is translated as CASSPQGYGGEQYF.

The V gene is TRBV28, the J gene TRBJ1-2, with 9 bases lining up with TRBD1. This CDR3 spans 14 amino acids. Germline loops: CDR1 MDHEN, CDR2 SYDVKM. J lost 7 bases, V lost 8 bases, and 11 bases had no gene match. CDR3 in DNA: TGTGCCAGCGAAAGACAGGGGGGAATACCTGGCTACACCTTC. This gives the protein CASERQGGIPGYTF.

This chain joins TRBV28 and TRBJ1-3; 7 bases are a match to TRBD1. The germline gives CDR1 MDHEN, CDR2 SYDVKM. V was pared by 5 bases and J by 3 bases, with 16 bases of the junction left unmatched. The CDR3 runs to 18 residues. CDR3 in DNA: TGTGCCAGCAGTCCGGGCGGTGGCAGGGGGATTAGTGGAAACACCATATATTTT. Its protein is CASSPGGGRGISGNTIYF.

The V and J genes are TRBV5-1 and TRBJ1-4; 10 bases agree with TRBD1. The CDR3 runs 16 residues. Germline V gene lookup returns CDR1 SGHRS and CDR2 YFSETQ. J lost 7 bases, V lost 4 bases, and 10 bases had no gene match. The CDR3 protein is CASSQVATGGFEKLFF. The CDR3 bases are TGCGCCAGCAGCCAGGTAGCGACAGGGGGCTTTGAAAAACTGTTTTTT.